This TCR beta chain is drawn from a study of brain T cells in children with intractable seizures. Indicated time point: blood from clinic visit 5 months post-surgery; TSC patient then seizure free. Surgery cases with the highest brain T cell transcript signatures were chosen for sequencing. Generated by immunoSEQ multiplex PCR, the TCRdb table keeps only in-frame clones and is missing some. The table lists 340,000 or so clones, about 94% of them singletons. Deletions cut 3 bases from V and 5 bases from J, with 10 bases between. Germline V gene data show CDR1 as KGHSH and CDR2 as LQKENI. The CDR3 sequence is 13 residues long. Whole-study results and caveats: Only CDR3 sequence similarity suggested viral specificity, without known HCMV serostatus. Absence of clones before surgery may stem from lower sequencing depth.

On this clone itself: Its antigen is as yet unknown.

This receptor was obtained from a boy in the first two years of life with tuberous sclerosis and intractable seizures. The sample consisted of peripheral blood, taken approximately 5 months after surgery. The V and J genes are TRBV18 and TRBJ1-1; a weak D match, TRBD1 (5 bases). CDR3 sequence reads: CASSPPGGTEAFF. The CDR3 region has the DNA TGTGCCAGCTCACCTCCGGGGGGGACTGAAGCTTTCTTT.